This T cell receptor beta chain was profiled in a study of control samples from healthy donors and cancer patients. The protocol was immunoSEQ multiplex PCR, while the TCRdb copy is restricted to in-frame clones and leaves out a portion. The repertoire includes about 150,000 clones, approximately 94% of them detected once, and about 1.5% sits in the top ten. This clone was seen once. V dropped 3 bases and J dropped 7 bases, with 7 bases sitting between them. Per the germline V gene, CDR1 is MNHNS and CDR2 is SASEGT. This CDR3 is built from 13 residues. Specimen: blood. The chain links TRBV6-1 to TRBJ1-6, with TRBD1 as a possible D gene (5 bases). This TCR was recovered from a woman younger than 35 in good health. The CDR3 sequence is CASSETENSPLHF. Here the CDR3 DNA reads TGTGCCAGCAGTGAGACAGAAAATTCACCCCTCCACTTT.